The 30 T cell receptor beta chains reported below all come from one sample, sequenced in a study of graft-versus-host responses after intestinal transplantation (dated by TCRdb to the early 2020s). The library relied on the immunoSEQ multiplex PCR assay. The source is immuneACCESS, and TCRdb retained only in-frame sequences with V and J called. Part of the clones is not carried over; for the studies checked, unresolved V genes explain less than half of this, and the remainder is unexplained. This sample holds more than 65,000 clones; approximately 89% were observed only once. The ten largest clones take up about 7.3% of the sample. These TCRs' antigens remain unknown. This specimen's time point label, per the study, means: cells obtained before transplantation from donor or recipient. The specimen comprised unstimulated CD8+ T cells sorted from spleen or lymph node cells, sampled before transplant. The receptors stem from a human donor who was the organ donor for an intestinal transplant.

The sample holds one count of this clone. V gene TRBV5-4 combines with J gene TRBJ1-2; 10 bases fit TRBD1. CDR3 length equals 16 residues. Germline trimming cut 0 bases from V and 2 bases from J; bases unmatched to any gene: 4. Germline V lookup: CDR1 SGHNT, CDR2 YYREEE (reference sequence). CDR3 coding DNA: TGTGCCAGCAGCTTGGTAGCGACAGGGGGCAACTATGGCTACACCTTC. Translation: CASSLVATGGNYGYTF.

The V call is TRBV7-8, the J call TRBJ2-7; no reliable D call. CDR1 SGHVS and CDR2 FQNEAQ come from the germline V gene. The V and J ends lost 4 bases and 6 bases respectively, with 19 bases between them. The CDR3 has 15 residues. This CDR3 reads CASSSPFTSLSEQYF. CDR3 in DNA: TGTGCCAGCAGCTCCCCGTTCACTTCCCTCTCCGAGCAGTACTTC.

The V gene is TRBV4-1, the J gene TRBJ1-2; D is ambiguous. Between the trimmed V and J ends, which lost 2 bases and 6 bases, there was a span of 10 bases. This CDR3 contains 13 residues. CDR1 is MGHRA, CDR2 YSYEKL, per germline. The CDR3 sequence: CASSQIKGHGYTF. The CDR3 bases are TGCGCCAGCAGCCAAATAAAGGGCCATGGCTACACCTTC.

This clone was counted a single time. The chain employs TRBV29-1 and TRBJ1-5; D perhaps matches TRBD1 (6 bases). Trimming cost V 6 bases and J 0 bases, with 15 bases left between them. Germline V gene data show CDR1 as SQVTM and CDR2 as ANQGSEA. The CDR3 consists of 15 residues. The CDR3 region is CSVTTGLDSNQPQHF. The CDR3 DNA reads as TGCAGCGTCACCACAGGGCTAGATAGCAATCAGCCCCAGCATTTT.

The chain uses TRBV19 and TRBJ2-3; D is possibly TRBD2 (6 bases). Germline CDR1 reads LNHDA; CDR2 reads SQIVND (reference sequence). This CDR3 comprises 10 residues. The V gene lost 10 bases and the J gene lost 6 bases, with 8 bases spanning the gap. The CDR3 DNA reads TGTGCCACTCTAGCGGATACGCAGTATTTT. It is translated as CATLADTQYF. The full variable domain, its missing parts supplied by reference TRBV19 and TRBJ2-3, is DGGITQSPKYLFRKEGQNVTLSCEQNLNHDAMYWYRQDPGQGLRLIYYSQIVNDFQKGDIAEGYSVSREKKESFPLTVTSAQKNPTAFYLCATLADTQYFGPGTRLTVL.

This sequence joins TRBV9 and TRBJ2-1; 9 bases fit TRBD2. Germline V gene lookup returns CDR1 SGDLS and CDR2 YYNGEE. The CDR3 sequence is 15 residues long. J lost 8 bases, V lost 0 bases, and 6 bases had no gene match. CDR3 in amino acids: CASSVVAGGYDEQFF. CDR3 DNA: TGTGCCAGCAGCGTAGTTGCGGGGGGGTACGATGAGCAGTTCTTC.

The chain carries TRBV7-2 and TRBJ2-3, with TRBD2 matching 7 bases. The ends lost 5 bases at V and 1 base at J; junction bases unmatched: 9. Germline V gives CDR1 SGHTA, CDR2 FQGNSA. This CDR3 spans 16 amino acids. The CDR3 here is CASSQWSSGGTDTQYF. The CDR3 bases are TGTGCCAGCAGCCAGTGGTCCAGCGGGGGCACAGATACGCAGTATTTT.

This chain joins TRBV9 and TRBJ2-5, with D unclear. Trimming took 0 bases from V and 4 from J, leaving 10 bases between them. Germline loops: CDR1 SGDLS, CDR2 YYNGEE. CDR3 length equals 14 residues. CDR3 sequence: CASSVVGQAETQYF. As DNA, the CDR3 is TGTGCCAGCAGCGTAGTTGGGCAGGCAGAGACCCAGTACTTC. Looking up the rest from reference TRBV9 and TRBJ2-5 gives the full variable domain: DSGVTQTPKHLITATGQRVTLRCSPRSGDLSVYWYQQSLDQGLQFLIQYYNGEERAKGNILERFSAQQFPDLHSELNLSSLELGDSALYFCASSVVGQAETQYFGPGTRLLVL.

The CDR3 nucleotides are TGTGCCAGCAGCCCCCTGATCGGGCCGAGCTCCTACGAGCAGTACTTC. It encodes CASSPLIGPSSYEQYF. The chain uses TRBV7-9 and TRBJ2-5, with D uncertain. The J call may be wrong; the DNA end is better matched by TRBJ2-7. The germline V gene has CDR1 SEHNR and CDR2 FQNEAQ (reference sequence). CDR3 size: 16 residues.

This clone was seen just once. CDR3 nucleotides: TGTGCCAGCAGTCAGAACAGGGCTGGGGAGACCCAGTACTTC. This gives the protein CASSQNRAGETQYF. The J gene is TRBJ2-5, the V gene TRBV6-5, with D perhaps matching TRBD1 (6 bases). CDR1 is MNHEY, CDR2 SVGAGI, per germline. The V end was cut by 5 bases, the J end by 5 bases, with 15 bases between. The CDR3 runs 14 residues.

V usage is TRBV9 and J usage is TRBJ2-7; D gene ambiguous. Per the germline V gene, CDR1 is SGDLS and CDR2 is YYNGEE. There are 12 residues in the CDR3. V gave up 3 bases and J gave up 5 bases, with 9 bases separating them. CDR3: CASSANHDEQYF. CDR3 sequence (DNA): TGTGCCAGCAGCGCCAACCACGACGAGCAGTACTTC.

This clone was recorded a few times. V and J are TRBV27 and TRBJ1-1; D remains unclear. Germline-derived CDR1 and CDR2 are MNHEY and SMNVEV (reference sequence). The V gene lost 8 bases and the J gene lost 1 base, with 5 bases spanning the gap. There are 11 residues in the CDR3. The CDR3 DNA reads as TGTGCCAGCCTCCGGAACACTGAAGCTTTCTTT. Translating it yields CASLRNTEAFF.

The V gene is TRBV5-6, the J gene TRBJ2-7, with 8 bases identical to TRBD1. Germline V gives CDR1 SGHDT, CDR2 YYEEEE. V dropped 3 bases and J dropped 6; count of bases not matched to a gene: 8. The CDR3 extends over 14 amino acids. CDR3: CASSSGDRPLEQYF. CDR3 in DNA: TGTGCCAGCAGCTCTGGGGACAGGCCCCTCGAGCAGTACTTC.

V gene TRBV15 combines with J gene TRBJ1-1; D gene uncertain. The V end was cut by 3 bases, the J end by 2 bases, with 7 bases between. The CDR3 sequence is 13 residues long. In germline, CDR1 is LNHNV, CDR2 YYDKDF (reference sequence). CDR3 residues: CATSSEGNTEAFF. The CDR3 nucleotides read TGTGCCACCAGCAGCGAGGGTAACACTGAAGCTTTCTTT.

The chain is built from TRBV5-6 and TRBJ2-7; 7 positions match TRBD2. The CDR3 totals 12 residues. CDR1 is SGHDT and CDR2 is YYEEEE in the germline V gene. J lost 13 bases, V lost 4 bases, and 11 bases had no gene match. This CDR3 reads CASSVSGTTQYF. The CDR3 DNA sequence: TGTGCCAGCAGCGTAAGCGGGACTACACAATACTTC.

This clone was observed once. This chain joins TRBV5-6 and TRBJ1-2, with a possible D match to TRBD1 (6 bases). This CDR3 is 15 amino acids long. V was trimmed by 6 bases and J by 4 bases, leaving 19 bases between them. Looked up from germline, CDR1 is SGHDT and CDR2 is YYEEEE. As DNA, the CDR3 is TGTGCCAGCACCCGGGGGGCAGCTCCTACCTATGGCTACACCTTC. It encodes CASTRGAAPTYGYTF.

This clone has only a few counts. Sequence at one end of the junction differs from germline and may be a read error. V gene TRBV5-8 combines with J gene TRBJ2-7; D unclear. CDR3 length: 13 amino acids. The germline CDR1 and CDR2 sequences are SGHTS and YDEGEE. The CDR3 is CASSLAVGGAVNF. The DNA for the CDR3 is TGTGCCAGCAGCTTGGCGGTGGGCGGAGCAGTGAACTTC.

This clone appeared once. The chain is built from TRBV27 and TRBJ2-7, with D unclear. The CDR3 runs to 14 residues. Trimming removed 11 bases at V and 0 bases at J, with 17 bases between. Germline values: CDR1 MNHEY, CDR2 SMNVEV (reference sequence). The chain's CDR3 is CAAAPGALSYEQYF. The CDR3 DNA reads TGTGCCGCCGCCCCGGGCGCACTCTCCTACGAGCAGTACTTC.

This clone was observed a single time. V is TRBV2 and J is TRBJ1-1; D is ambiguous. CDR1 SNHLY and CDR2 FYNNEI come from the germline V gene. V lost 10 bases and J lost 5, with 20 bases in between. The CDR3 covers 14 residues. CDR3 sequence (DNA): TGTGCCACCCCCGCATTGGGGAAGAGGACTGAAGCTTTCTTT. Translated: CATPALGKRTEAFF.

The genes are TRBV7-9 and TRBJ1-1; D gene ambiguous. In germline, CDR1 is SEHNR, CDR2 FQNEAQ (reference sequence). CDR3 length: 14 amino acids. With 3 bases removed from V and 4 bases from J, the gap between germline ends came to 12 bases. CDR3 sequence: CASSFRTAITEAFF. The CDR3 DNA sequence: TGTGCCAGCAGCTTTCGGACGGCAATCACTGAAGCTTTCTTT.

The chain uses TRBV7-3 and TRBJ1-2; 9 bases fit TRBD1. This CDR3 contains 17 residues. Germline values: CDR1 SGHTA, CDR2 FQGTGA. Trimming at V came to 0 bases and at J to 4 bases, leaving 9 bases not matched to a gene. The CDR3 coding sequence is TGTGCCAGCAGCTTAACCAACGTCGACAGGGGGATCTATGGCTACACCTTC. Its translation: CASSLTNVDRGIYGYTF. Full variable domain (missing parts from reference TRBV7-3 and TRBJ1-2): GAGVSQTPSNKVTEKGKYVELRCDPISGHTALYWYRQSLGQGPEFLIYFQGTGAADDSGLPNDRFFAVRPEGSVSTLKIQRTERGDSAVYLCASSLTNVDRGIYGYTFGSGTRLTVV.

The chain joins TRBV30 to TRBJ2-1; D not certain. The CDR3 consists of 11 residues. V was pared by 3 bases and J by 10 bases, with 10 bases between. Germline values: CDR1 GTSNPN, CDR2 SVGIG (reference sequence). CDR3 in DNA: TGTGCCTGGAGGTTTCTTCGCGAGCAGTTCTTC. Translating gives CAWRFLREQFF.

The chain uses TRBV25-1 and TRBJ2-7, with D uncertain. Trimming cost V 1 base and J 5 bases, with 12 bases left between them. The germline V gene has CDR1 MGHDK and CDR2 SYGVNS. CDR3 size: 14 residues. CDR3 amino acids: CASSEWSVLDEQYF. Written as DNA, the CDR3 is TGTGCCAGCAGTGAATGGAGCGTCCTCGACGAGCAGTACTTC.

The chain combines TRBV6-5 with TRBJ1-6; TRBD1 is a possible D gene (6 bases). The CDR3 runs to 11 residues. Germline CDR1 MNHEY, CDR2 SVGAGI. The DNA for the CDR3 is TGTGCACGGGAGGGGGACTGGGCCCTCCACTTT. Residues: CAREGDWALHF.

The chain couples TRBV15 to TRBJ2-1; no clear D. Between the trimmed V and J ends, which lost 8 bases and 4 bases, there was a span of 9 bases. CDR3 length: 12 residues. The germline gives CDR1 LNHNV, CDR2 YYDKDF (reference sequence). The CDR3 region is CATGNGYNEQFF. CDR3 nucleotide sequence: TGTGCCACCGGGAATGGGTACAATGAGCAGTTCTTC. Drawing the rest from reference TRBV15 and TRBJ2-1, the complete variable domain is DAMVIQNPRYQVTQFGKPVTLSCSQTLNHNVMYWYQQKSSQAPKLLFHYYDKDFNNEADTPDNFQSRRPNTSFCFLDIRSPGLGDTAMYLCATGNGYNEQFFGPGTRLTVL.

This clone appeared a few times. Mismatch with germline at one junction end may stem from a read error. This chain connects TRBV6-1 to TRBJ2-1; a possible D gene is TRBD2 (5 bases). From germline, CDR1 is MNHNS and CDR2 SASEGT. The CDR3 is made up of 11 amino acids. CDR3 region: CASGVGFEQFF. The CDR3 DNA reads TGCGCCAGCGGAGTTGGGTTTGAGCAGTTCTTC.

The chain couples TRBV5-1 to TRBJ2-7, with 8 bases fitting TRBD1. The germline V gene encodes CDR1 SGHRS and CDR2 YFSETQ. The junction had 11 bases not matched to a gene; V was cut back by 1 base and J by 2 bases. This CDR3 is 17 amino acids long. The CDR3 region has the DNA TGCGCCAGCAGCTTGAGTAGGACAGGGAAGTCACCCTACGAGCAGTACTTC. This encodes CASSLSRTGKSPYEQYF. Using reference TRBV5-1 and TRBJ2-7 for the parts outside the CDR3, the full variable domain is KAGVTQTPRYLIKTRGQQVTLSCSPISGHRSVSWYQQTPGQGLQFLFEYFSETQRNKGNFPGRFSGRQFSNSRSEMNVSTLELGDSALYLCASSLSRTGKSPYEQYFGPGTRLTVT.

The CDR3 region is CASSATGGVNYGYTF. The CDR3 bases are TGTGCCAGCAGTGCGACAGGGGGCGTTAACTATGGCTACACCTTC. The chain combines TRBV6-5 with TRBJ1-2, with 10 bases identical to TRBD1. The germline V gene has CDR1 MNHEY and CDR2 SVGAGI. Trimming cost V 5 bases and J 1 base; bases outside gene matches: 4. This CDR3 is 15 amino acids long.

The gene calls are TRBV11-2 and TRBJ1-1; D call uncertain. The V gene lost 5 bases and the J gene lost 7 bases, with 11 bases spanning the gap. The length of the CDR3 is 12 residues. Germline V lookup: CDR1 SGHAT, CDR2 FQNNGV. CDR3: CASSLGRYEAFF. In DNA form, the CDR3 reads TGTGCCAGCAGCCTAGGACGGTATGAAGCTTTCTTT.

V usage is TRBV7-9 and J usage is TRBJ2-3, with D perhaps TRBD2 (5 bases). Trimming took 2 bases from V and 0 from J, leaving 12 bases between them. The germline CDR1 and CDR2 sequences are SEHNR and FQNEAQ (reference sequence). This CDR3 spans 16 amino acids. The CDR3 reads CASSLRAGASTDTQYF. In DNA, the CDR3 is TGTGCCAGCAGCTTAAGGGCGGGCGCTAGCACAGATACGCAGTATTTT. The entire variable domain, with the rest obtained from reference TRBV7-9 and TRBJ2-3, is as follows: DTGVSQNPRHKITKRGQNVTFRCDPISEHNRLYWYRQTLGQGPEFLTYFQNEAQLEKSRLLSDRFSAERPKGSFSTLEIQRTEQGDSAMYLCASSLRAGASTDTQYFGPGTRLTVL.